This passage covers 20 T cell receptor beta chains from one sample sequenced in a study of cytomegalovirus exposure and HLA in healthy donors. Researchers ran the PCR with 60 Vbeta and 13 Jbeta primers. TCRdb's copy holds only in-frame clones and misses some; the assay was immunoSEQ multiplex PCR. Of about 220,000 clones in the sample, over 65% were seen once. Material for sequencing was PBMCs. These receptors were collected from a man in his late teens or twenties in good health and CMV-seronegative.

In this sample, this clone turned up a few times. The chain couples TRBV4-1 to TRBJ2-7, with D possibly matching TRBD2 (6 bases). This CDR3 comprises 14 residues. Between the trimmed V and J ends, which lost 6 bases and 6 bases, there was a span of 18 bases. Germline V gene lookup returns CDR1 MGHRA and CDR2 YSYEKL. The DNA for the CDR3 is TGCGCCAGCAGAAGGGACTTACCATTTAGCGAGCAGTACTTC. Translating it yields CASRRDLPFSEQYF.

V usage is TRBV19 and J usage is TRBJ2-7, with a weak D call TRBD2 (6 bases). This CDR3 spans 13 amino acids. Trimming took 1 base from V and 7 from J, leaving 11 bases between them. The germline gives CDR1 LNHDA, CDR2 SQIVND (reference sequence). The CDR3 DNA reads TGTGCCAGTAGTATAGCGGAGGGTCGGGAGCAGTACTTC. Residues: CASSIAEGREQYF.

The rearrangement links TRBV7-6 to TRBJ2-7; the match to TRBD1 covers 8 bases. The V and J ends lost 5 bases and 3 bases, in that order; junction bases with no gene match: 3. Germline CDR1 is SGHVS and CDR2 is FNYEAQ. The length of the CDR3 is 13 residues. CDR3 DNA: TGTGCCAGCAGCACTACAGGGGGCTACGAGCAGTACTTC. It is translated as CASSTTGGYEQYF.

The rearrangement links TRBV12-5 to TRBJ2-1; 9 bases agree with TRBD2. Looked up from germline, CDR1 is LGHNT and CDR2 is FRNRAP. The CDR3 has 17 residues. Trimming cost V 2 bases and J 5 bases; bases outside gene matches: 10. In DNA form, the CDR3 reads TGTGCTAGTGGTTTGTCATATAGCGGGAGTTTGAACAATGAGCAGTTCTTC. Protein sequence: CASGLSYSGSLNNEQFF.

The rearrangement joins TRBV19 to TRBJ2-3; 7 positions agree with TRBD1. J lost 3 bases, V lost 6 bases, and 9 bases had no gene match. Germline-derived CDR1 and CDR2 are LNHDA and SQIVND (reference sequence). This CDR3 contains 15 residues. The CDR3 sequence: CASSPTGHSTDTQYF. CDR3 nucleotides: TGTGCCAGTAGCCCGACAGGGCATTCGACAGATACGCAGTATTTT.

The chain couples TRBV6-1 to TRBJ2-7; D perhaps matches TRBD1 (6 bases). Trimming cost V 2 bases and J 5 bases, with 16 bases left between them. CDR3 length: 15 residues. Germline V gives CDR1 MNHNS, CDR2 SASEGT. The CDR3 DNA reads TGTGCCAGCAGTGAATGGGACATCCATCCTAACGAGCAGTACTTC. It codes for CASSEWDIHPNEQYF.

This clone was counted between two and nine times. This CDR3 is also generated by other DNA sequences in the sample. This chain connects TRBV28 to TRBJ1-4; TRBD1 agrees at 10 bases. This CDR3 comprises 16 residues. Germline lookup yields CDR1 MDHEN and CDR2 SYDVKM. Trimming at V came to 3 bases and at J to 5 bases, leaving 6 bases not matched to a gene. This chain's CDR3 is CASSFRLGQGNEKLFF. The CDR3 nucleotides read TGTGCCAGCAGTTTTCGATTGGGACAGGGGAATGAAAAACTGTTTTTT.

This chain uses TRBV7-2 with TRBJ1-5, with unresolved D. The germline gives CDR1 SGHTA, CDR2 FQGNSA. The germline V and J ends were trimmed by 5 bases and 2 bases, with 16 bases remaining between them. The CDR3 extends over 16 amino acids. DNA for the CDR3: TGTGCCAGCAGCCCTCCATGGTGGAGGGGCAATCAGCCCCAGCATTTT. This gives the protein CASSPPWWRGNQPQHF.

The V and J genes are TRBV21-1 and TRBJ1-2; the DNA was not used to check the table's D call, TRBD1. TRBV21-1 is assigned pseudogene status. CDR3 size: 15 residues. This CDR3 is CASSKEGGQSMGYTF. The CDR3 DNA reads as TGTGCCAGCAGCAAAGAGGGTGGACAGTCGATGGGCTACACCTTC.

This clone has just one count. This chain links TRBV15 with TRBJ1-1; the D gene is possibly TRBD1 (5 bases). Germline-derived CDR1 and CDR2 are LNHNV and YYDKDF (reference sequence). V was clipped by 6 bases and J by 0 bases, with 11 bases between them. CDR3 length equals 14 residues. The DNA of the CDR3 is TGTGCCACCAGAGTAAACAGGATGAACACTGAAGCTTTCTTT. The encoded protein is CATRVNRMNTEAFF.

J is TRBJ2-2 and V is TRBV4-2, with TRBD2 matching 7 bases. There are 15 residues in the CDR3. The junction had 0 bases not matched to a gene; V was cut back by 1 base and J by 1 base. The germline CDR1 and CDR2 sequences are LGHNA and YNFKEQ. CDR3 sequence reads: CASSQAGGNTGELFF. Here the CDR3 DNA reads TGTGCCAGCAGCCAAGCGGGAGGGAACACCGGGGAGCTGTTTTTT.

J is TRBJ1-1 and V is TRBV27; perhaps TRBD1 as D (5 bases). Trimming stripped 6 bases from V and 4 bases from J, with 15 bases between. CDR1 is MNHEY and CDR2 is SMNVEV in the germline V gene (reference sequence). This CDR3 has 14 amino acids. CDR3 region: CASRDGTGITEAFF. CDR3 bases: TGTGCCAGCAGGGACGGGACTGGAATCACTGAAGCTTTCTTT.

The chain joins TRBV28 to TRBJ1-1; 7 bases are shared with TRBD1. In germline, CDR1 is MDHEN, CDR2 SYDVKM. The CDR3 is 16 residues long. J was trimmed by 1 base and V by 4 bases; bases with no gene match: 9. The CDR3 loop is CASSSLRTGRNTEAFF. Written as DNA, the CDR3 is TGTGCCAGCAGTTCCCTTCGGACAGGACGGAACACTGAAGCTTTCTTT.

The rearrangement joins TRBV9 to TRBJ1-6; D may be TRBD1 (6 bases). The germline gives CDR1 SGDLS, CDR2 YYNGEE. Trimming took off 3 bases at V and 7 bases at J, with 14 bases between the two ends. The CDR3 extends over 15 amino acids. The CDR3 loop is CASSAWDQGNSPLHF. The CDR3 DNA reads TGTGCCAGCAGCGCATGGGACCAGGGGAATTCACCCCTCCACTTT. The variable domain in full, completed from reference TRBV9 and TRBJ1-6, reads DSGVTQTPKHLITATGQRVTLRCSPRSGDLSVYWYQQSLDQGLQFLIQYYNGEERAKGNILERFSAQQFPDLHSELNLSSLELGDSALYFCASSAWDQGNSPLHFGNGTRLTVT.

The rearrangement joins TRBV29-1 to TRBJ1-1; D is perhaps TRBD1 (5 bases). The CDR3 sequence is 11 residues long. The V gene lost 7 bases and the J gene lost 1 base, with 7 bases spanning the gap. Germline V gives CDR1 SQVTM, CDR2 ANQGSEA. The CDR3 DNA follows: TGCAGCGCCGGACAGAACACTGAAGCTTTCTTT. Translating gives CSAGQNTEAFF.

The genes are TRBV7-9 and TRBJ1-1; possibly TRBD1 for D (5 bases). The V end lost 2 bases, the J end lost 6 bases, and 13 bases lay between the germline ends. CDR1 SEHNR and CDR2 FQNEAQ come from the germline V gene (reference sequence). This CDR3 region has 14 residues. The CDR3 protein is CASSLQARDAEAFF. CDR3 DNA sequence: TGTGCCAGCAGCTTACAGGCCAGGGATGCTGAAGCTTTCTTT.

CDR3 protein: CASSLASRLEQYF. The CDR3 DNA follows: TGTGCCAGCAGTCTAGCAAGTAGGCTCGAGCAGTACTTC. The gene calls are TRBV11-2 and TRBJ2-7; tentative D call: TRBD2 (5 bases). V was shortened by 6 bases and J by 6 bases, with 15 bases between the two germline ends. CDR1 is SGHAT and CDR2 is FQNNGV in the germline V gene. The CDR3 contains 13 residues.

The rearrangement joins TRBV6-1 to TRBJ1-5, with D perhaps matching TRBD1 (6 bases). The CDR3 spans 13 residues. CDR1 and CDR2 from the germline V gene are MNHNS and SASEGT. V was shortened by 8 bases and J by 5 bases, with 13 bases between the two germline ends. As DNA, the CDR3 is TGTGCCAGCGGGGTCTGGGGGCATCAGCCCCAGCATTTT. This translates into CASGVWGHQPQHF.

The CDR3 nucleotides read TGCGCCAGCAGCTTGGCCCCTAGGACAGATACGCAGTATTTT. Amino acids: CASSLAPRTDTQYF. The rearrangement links TRBV5-1 to TRBJ2-3, with D hard to call. Trimming pared 0 bases from V and 3 bases from J, leaving 8 bases between. The CDR3 spans 14 residues. CDR1 is SGHRS, CDR2 YFSETQ, per germline.

The gene calls are TRBV15 and TRBJ1-2; 9 bases line up with TRBD1. Germline assignment: CDR1 LNHNV and CDR2 YYDKDF (reference sequence). The CDR3 sequence is 15 residues long. J was trimmed by 3 bases and V by 5 bases; bases with no gene match: 7. The CDR3 is CATSLPGQGDYGYTF. The CDR3 nucleotides read TGTGCCACCAGCCTACCGGGACAGGGAGACTATGGCTACACCTTC.